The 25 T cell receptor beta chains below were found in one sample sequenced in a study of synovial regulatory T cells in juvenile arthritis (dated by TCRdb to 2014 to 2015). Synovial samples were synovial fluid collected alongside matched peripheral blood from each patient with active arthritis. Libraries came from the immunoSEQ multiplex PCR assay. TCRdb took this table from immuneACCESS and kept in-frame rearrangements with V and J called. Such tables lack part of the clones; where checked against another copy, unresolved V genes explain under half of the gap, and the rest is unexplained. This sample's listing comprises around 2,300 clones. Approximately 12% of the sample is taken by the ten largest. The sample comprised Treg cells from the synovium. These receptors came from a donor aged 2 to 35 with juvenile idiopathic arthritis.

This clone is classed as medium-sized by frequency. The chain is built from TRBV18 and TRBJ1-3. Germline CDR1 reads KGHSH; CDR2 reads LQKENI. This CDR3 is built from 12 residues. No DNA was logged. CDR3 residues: CASSPIRNTIYF.

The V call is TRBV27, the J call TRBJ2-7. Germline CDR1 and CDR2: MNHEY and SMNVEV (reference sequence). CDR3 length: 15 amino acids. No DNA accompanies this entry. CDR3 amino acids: CASRYGGQGSYEQYF.

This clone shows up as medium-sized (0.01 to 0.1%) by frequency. CDR3 residues: CASSLFLGTEAFF. The rearrangement links TRBV7-6 to TRBJ1-1. The CDR3 is made up of 13 amino acids. No DNA has been recorded. Germline V gene sequence: CDR1 SGHVS, CDR2 FNYEAQ.

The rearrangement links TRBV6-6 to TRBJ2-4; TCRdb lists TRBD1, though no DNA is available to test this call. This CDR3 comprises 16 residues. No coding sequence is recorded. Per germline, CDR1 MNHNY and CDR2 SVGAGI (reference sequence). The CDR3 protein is CASSYSPGQAKNIQYF.

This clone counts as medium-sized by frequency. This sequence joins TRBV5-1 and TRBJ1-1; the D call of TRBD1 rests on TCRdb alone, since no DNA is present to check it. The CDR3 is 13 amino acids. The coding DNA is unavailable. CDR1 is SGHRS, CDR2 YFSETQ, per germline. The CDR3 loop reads CASRSDRNTEAFF.

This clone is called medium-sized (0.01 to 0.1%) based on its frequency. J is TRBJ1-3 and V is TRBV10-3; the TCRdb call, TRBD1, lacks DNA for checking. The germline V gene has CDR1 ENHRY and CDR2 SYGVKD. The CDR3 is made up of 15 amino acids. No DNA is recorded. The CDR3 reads CAISESRGAGNTIYF.

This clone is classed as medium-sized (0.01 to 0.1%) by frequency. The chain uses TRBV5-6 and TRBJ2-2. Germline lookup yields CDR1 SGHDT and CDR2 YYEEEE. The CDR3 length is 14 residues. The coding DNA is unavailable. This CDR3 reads CASSLWGFAGELFF.

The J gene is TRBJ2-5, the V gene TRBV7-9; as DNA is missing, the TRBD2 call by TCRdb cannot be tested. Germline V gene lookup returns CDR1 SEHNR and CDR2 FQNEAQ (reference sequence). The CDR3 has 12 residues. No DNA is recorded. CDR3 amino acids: CASSIISETQYF. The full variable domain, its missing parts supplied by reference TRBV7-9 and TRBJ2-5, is DTGVSQNPRHKITKRGQNVTFRCDPISEHNRLYWYRQTLGQGPEFLTYFQNEAQLEKSRLLSDRFSAERPKGSFSTLEIQRTEQGDSAMYLCASSIISETQYFGPGTRLLVL.

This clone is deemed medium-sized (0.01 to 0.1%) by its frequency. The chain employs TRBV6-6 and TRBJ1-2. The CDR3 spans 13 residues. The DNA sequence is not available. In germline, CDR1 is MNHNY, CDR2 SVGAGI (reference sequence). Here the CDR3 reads CASSWERTYGYTF.

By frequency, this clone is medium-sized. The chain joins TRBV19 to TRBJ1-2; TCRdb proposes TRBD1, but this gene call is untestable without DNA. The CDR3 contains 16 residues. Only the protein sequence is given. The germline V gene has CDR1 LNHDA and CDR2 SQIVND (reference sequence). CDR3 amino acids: CASSIFVGHTNYGYTF.

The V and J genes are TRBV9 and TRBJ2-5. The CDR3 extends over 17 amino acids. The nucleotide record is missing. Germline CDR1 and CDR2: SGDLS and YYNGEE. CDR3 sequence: CASSGPRGRRIGETQYF.

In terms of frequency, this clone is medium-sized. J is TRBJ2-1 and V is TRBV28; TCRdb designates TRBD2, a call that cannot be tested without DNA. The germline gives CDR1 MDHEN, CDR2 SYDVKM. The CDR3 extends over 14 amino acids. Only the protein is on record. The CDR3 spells CASSFLVRTHEQFF.

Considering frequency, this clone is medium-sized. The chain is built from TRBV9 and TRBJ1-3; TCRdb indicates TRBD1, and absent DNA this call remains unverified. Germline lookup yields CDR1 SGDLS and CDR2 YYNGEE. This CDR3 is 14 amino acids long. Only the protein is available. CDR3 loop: CASSVDRVGNTIYF.

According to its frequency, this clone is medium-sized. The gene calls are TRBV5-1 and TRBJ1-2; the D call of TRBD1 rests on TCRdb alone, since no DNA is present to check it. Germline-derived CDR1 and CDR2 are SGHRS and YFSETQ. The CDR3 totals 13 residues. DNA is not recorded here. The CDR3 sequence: CASSLGGLGGYTF.

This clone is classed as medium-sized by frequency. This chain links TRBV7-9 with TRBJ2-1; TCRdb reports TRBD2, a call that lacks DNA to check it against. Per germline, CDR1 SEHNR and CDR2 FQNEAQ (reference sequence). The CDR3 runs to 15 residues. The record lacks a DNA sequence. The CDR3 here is CASSLLAGAYNEQFF.

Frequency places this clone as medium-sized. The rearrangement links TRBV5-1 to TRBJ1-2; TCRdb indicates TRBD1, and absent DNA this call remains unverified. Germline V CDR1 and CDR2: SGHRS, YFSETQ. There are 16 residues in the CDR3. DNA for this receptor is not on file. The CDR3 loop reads CASSLATGGYNYGYTF.

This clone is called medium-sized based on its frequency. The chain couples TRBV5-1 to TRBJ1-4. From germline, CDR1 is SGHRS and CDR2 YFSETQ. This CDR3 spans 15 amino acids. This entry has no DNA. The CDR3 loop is CASSLLGTANEKLFF.

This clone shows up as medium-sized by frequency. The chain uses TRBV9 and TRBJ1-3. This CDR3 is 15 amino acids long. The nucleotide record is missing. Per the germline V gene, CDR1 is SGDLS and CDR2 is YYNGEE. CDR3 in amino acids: CASSSHSGSGNTIYF.

The chain's CDR3 is CASSPPGLTDTQYF. This chain joins TRBV7-3 and TRBJ2-3. The germline V gene has CDR1 SGHTA and CDR2 FQGTGA. This CDR3 has 14 amino acids. No DNA has been recorded.

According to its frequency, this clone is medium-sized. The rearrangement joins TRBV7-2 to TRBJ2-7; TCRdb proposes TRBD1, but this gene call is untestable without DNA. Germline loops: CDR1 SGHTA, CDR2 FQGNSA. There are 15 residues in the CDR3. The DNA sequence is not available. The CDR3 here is CASSPAGQGTYEQYF.

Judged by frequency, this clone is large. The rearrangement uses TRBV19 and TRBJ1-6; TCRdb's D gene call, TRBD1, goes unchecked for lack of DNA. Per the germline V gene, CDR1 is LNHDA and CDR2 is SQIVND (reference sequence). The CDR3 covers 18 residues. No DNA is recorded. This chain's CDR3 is CASSKGATSSSYNSPLHF.

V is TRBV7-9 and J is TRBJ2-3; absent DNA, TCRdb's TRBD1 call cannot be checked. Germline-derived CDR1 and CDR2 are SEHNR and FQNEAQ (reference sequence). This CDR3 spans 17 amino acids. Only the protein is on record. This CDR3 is CASSFIRDRGSTDTQYF. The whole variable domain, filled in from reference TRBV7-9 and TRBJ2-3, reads DTGVSQNPRHKITKRGQNVTFRCDPISEHNRLYWYRQTLGQGPEFLTYFQNEAQLEKSRLLSDRFSAERPKGSFSTLEIQRTEQGDSAMYLCASSFIRDRGSTDTQYFGPGTRLTVL.

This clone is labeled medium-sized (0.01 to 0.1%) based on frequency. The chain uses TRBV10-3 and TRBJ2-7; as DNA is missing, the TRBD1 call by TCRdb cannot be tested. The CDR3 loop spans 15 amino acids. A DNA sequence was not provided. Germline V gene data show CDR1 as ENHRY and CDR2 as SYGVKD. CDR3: CAINSPGQGSYEQYF.

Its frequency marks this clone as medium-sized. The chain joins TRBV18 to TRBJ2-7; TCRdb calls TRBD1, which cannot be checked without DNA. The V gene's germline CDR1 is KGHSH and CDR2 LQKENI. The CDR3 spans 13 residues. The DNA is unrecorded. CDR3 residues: CASSRDNSYEQYF. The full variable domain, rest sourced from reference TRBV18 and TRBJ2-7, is NAGVMQNPRHLVRRRGQEARLRCSPMKGHSHVYWYRQLPEEGLKFMVYLQKENIIDESGMPKERFSAEFPKEGPSILRIQQVVRGDSAAYFCASSRDNSYEQYFGPGTRLTVT.

This CDR3 is CASSQTGTSIFYEQYF. The genes are TRBV5-1 and TRBJ2-7; TCRdb reports TRBD1, a call that lacks DNA to check it against. CDR3 length equals 16 residues. No DNA sequence is on record. The germline CDR1 and CDR2 sequences are SGHRS and YFSETQ.